Sequencing of this TCR beta chain was carried out in a study of blood T cells in healthy people across ages. About this clonotype itself: Its specificity is not known.

Together with a sample-barcoded 5' primer, a J-beta primer mix was included in a second PCR lasting roughly 6 to 12 cycles. TCRdb processed the 5' RACE reads anew with MiXCR; each CDR3 protein has one entry. Seen here are about 1.1 million distinct CDR3 sequences, roughly two fifths observed once, and the top ten hold about 12%. The germline V gene encodes CDR1 SGHDT and CDR2 YYEEEE. CDR3 length: 15 residues. V gave up 4 bases and J gave up 4 bases, with 17 bases separating them. Findings and caveats of the study: Those diversity estimates obtained from one million T cells were thought to be underestimates. Possibly, changes in expanded clonotypes were confounded because donor CMV status was unknown. More naive CD4+ cells and higher diversity marked long-lived donors relative to aged donors.

Total RNA was isolated from each sample in quantities of at least 6 micrograms. The clonotype originates from a young man in good health. The chain combines TRBV5-6 with TRBJ1-1, with D possibly TRBD1 on 5 matching bases. The sample was blood. The CDR3 loop is CASSLYSGRITEAFF. In DNA form, the CDR3 reads TGTGCCAGCAGCCTCTATTCGGGGCGGATCACTGAAGCTTTCTTT. Complete variable domain (other parts from reference TRBV5-6 and TRBJ1-1): DAGVTQSPTHLIKTRGQQVTLRCSPKSGHDTVSWYQQALGQGPQFIFQYYEEEERQRGNFPDRFSGHQFPNYSSELNVNALLLGDSALYLCASSLYSGRITEAFFGQGTRLTVV.